Shown below are 21 T cell receptor beta chains from a single sample sequenced in a study of blood T cell repertoires in COVID-19. Profiled with immunoSEQ multiplex PCR; TCRdb holds only in-frame clones, not every one. The table shows over 150,000 clones, with about 89% occurring only once. Sequencing was carried out using peripheral blood. Receptor source: a middle-aged man with acute or convalescent COVID-19.

Here the CDR3 DNA reads TGTGCCAGCAGCGCCGGAGGGGTTTATGGCTACACCTTC. Protein: CASSAGGVYGYTF. V and J are TRBV11-2 and TRBJ1-2, with D possibly TRBD1 on 5 matching bases. V was cut by 5 bases and J by 5 bases, with 12 bases left in between. The CDR3 length is 13 residues. CDR1 SGHAT and CDR2 FQNNGV come from the germline V gene.

This sequence joins TRBV6-5 and TRBJ1-4, with D possibly TRBD1 on 5 matching bases. Germline CDR1 MNHEY, CDR2 SVGAGI. The CDR3 extends over 14 amino acids. Trimming pared 8 bases from V and 4 bases from J, leaving 14 bases between. The CDR3 spells CASLEGTINEKLFF. CDR3 coding DNA: TGTGCCAGCCTGGAGGGGACGATTAATGAAAAACTGTTTTTT.

This clone was observed once. The V call is TRBV30, the J call TRBJ2-2; TRBD2 matches at 13 bases. V shed 2 bases, J shed 4 bases, and the junction held 7 bases outside the gene matches. CDR1 is GTSNPN and CDR2 is SVGIG in the germline V gene (reference sequence). This CDR3 spans 17 amino acids. Here the CDR3 reads CAWSKLAGGPLTGELFF. CDR3 DNA: TGTGCCTGGAGTAAACTAGCGGGAGGGCCTCTCACCGGGGAGCTGTTTTTT.

The V call is TRBV7-9, the J call TRBJ2-7, with 7 bases lining up with TRBD1. Trimming cost V 5 bases and J 2 bases; bases outside gene matches: 6. This CDR3 contains 14 residues. Per the germline V gene, CDR1 is SEHNR and CDR2 is FQNEAQ (reference sequence). The CDR3 protein is CASSPGQAPYEQYF. In nucleotides, the CDR3 is TGTGCCAGCAGCCCCGGACAGGCCCCCTACGAGCAGTACTTC.

The V call is TRBV13, the J call TRBJ1-5, with D unclear. Trimming stripped 2 bases from V and 2 bases from J, with 10 bases between. The CDR3 has 15 residues. Germline CDR1 and CDR2: PRHDT and FYEKMQ (reference sequence). As DNA, the CDR3 is TGTGCCAGCAGCTTATTTGGGGAGGGCAATCAGCCCCAGCATTTT. Its translation: CASSLFGEGNQPQHF.

The chain couples TRBV11-2 to TRBJ2-7; 7 bases fit TRBD1. The CDR3 spans 15 residues. In germline, CDR1 is SGHAT, CDR2 FQNNGV. Unmatched junction bases numbered 11, after V lost 6 bases and J lost 3 bases. CDR3 loop: CASRTGATPFYEQYF. The CDR3 nucleotides are TGTGCCAGCAGAACAGGGGCTACCCCCTTCTACGAGCAGTACTTC.

The gene calls are TRBV7-9 and TRBJ1-4; no reliable D call. Between the trimmed V and J ends, which lost 3 bases and 7 bases, there was a span of 18 bases. CDR3 size: 16 residues. CDR1 is SEHNR and CDR2 is FQNEAQ in the germline V gene (reference sequence). CDR3 DNA: TGTGCCAGCAGCTTGAAATCCGGGATCACGGCTGAAAAACTGTTTTTT. Translation gives CASSLKSGITAEKLFF.

The rearrangement uses TRBV24-1 and TRBJ2-3; TRBD2 aligns across 13 bases. Losses at the gene ends were 6 bases for V and 6 bases for J; bases not matched to a gene: 8. CDR3 length equals 16 residues. CDR1 is KGHDR and CDR2 is SFDVKD in the germline V gene. The DNA for the CDR3 is TGTGCCACCAGTCAACGGACTAGCGGGGGAAGTGATACGCAGTATTTT. Translating it yields CATSQRTSGGSDTQYF.

J is TRBJ2-7 and V is TRBV5-1; possible D gene TRBD1, 6 bases. V lost 4 bases and J 8 bases, leaving 19 bases between the germline ends. This CDR3 has 14 residues. In germline, CDR1 is SGHRS, CDR2 YFSETQ. The CDR3 region has the DNA TGCGCCAGCAGCCAACCCGAGGACAGTCCGCAGCAGTACTTC. This translates into CASSQPEDSPQQYF.

The rearrangement uses TRBV11-2 and TRBJ2-7, with a possible D match to TRBD1 (5 bases). The V gene lost 1 base and the J gene lost 6 bases, with 16 bases spanning the gap. Germline V CDR1 and CDR2: SGHAT, FQNNGV. The length of the CDR3 is 15 residues. The CDR3 sequence is CASSLVVGALAEQYV. The CDR3 DNA follows: TGTGCCAGCAGCTTAGTAGTTGGGGCTTTAGCCGAGCAGTACGTC.

This chain links TRBV5-6 with TRBJ2-3; the D gene is possibly TRBD1 (5 bases). Germline CDR1 SGHDT, CDR2 YYEEEE. There are 15 residues in the CDR3. With 5 bases removed from V and 1 base from J, the gap between germline ends came to 14 bases. In nucleotides, the CDR3 is TGTGCCAGCAGTCCACAGGCCACCGGCACAGATACGCAGTATTTT. It codes for CASSPQATGTDTQYF.

The table lists this clone with a count of one. The CDR3 sequence is CASSELAGLSTEAFF. DNA for the CDR3: TGTGCCAGCAGTGAATTGGCAGGGCTTAGCACTGAAGCTTTCTTT. The chain combines TRBV2 with TRBJ1-1; D perhaps matches TRBD1 (5 bases). CDR1 SNHLY and CDR2 FYNNEI come from the germline V gene. The CDR3 loop spans 15 amino acids. V was shortened by 2 bases and J by 4 bases, with 14 bases between the two germline ends. The entire variable domain, with the rest obtained from reference TRBV2 and TRBJ1-1, is as follows: EPEVTQTPSHQVTQMGQEVILRCVPISNHLYFYWYRQILGQKVEFLVSFYNNEISEKSEIFDDQFSVERPDGSNFTLKIRSTKLEDSAMYFCASSELAGLSTEAFFGQGTRLTVV.

The rearrangement joins TRBV2 to TRBJ1-5; possibly TRBD1 for D (5 bases). The V gene lost 1 base and the J gene lost 4 bases, with 14 bases spanning the gap. The CDR3 is 16 amino acids. Germline CDR1 is SNHLY and CDR2 is FYNNEI. CDR3 region: CASSEGRAGNNQPQHF. The CDR3 region has the DNA TGTGCCAGCAGTGAAGGGAGGGCAGGGAATAATCAGCCCCAGCATTTT.

The chain recombines TRBV9 with TRBJ2-1; the D is unclear. The CDR3 covers 14 residues. Germline lookup yields CDR1 SGDLS and CDR2 YYNGEE. V lost 0 bases and J 3 bases, leaving 7 bases between the germline ends. The CDR3 nucleotides read TGTGCCAGCAGCGTAGGGCAGATCTACAATGAGCAGTTCTTC. Amino acid sequence: CASSVGQIYNEQFF.

This chain joins TRBV6-5 and TRBJ2-7, with D possibly being TRBD2 (5 bases). CDR3 length: 13 residues. Germline CDR1 reads MNHEY; CDR2 reads SVGAGI. Trimming took off 4 bases at V and 9 bases at J, with 16 bases between the two ends. The CDR3: CASSSLGVGGQYF. CDR3 DNA: TGTGCCAGCAGTTCACTGGGAGTTGGAGGGCAGTACTTC.

This chain links TRBV9 with TRBJ1-5; a possible D gene is TRBD1 (5 bases). Germline-derived CDR1 and CDR2 are SGDLS and YYNGEE. This CDR3 comprises 15 residues. Trimming took off 2 bases at V and 0 bases at J, with 9 bases between the two ends. CDR3 in amino acids: CASSVSGDSNQPQHF. The CDR3 coding sequence is TGTGCCAGCAGCGTCTCGGGGGATAGCAATCAGCCCCAGCATTTT. The full variable domain, in which reference TRBV9 and TRBJ1-5 provide the parts outside the CDR3, is DSGVTQTPKHLITATGQRVTLRCSPRSGDLSVYWYQQSLDQGLQFLIQYYNGEERAKGNILERFSAQQFPDLHSELNLSSLELGDSALYFCASSVSGDSNQPQHFGDGTRLSIL.

V usage is TRBV27 and J usage is TRBJ2-3; D might be TRBD2 (6 bases). V lost 5 bases, J lost 12 bases, and 12 bases lay in between. CDR3 length: 11 residues. From germline, CDR1 is MNHEY and CDR2 SMNVEV (reference sequence). CDR3 in amino acids: CASSGGLFQYF. For the CDR3, the DNA is TGTGCCAGCAGTGGGGGACTTTTTCAGTATTTT.

The chain couples TRBV7-3 to TRBJ2-3; TRBD2 is a possible D gene (6 bases). The germline V gene has CDR1 SGHTA and CDR2 FQGTGA. Trimming stripped 2 bases from V and 5 bases from J, with 14 bases between. The CDR3 extends over 15 amino acids. The DNA of the CDR3 is TGTGCCAGCAGCTTAGGAAGCGGAGGGGTAGATACGCAGTATTTT. Protein: CASSLGSGGVDTQYF. The full variable domain, completed using reference TRBV7-3 and TRBJ2-3, is GAGVSQTPSNKVTEKGKYVELRCDPISGHTALYWYRQSLGQGPEFLIYFQGTGAADDSGLPNDRFFAVRPEGSVSTLKIQRTERGDSAVYLCASSLGSGGVDTQYFGPGTRLTVL.

The CDR3 coding sequence is TGTGCCAGCTCAGCCGGGACAGGGCCCGAGCAGTACTTC. Translating it yields CASSAGTGPEQYF. The chain joins TRBV18 to TRBJ2-7, with 9 bases aligning to TRBD1. The CDR3 has 13 amino acids. Losses at the gene ends were 5 bases for V and 6 bases for J; bases not matched to a gene: 5. CDR1 is KGHSH and CDR2 is LQKENI in the germline V gene.

This rearrangement joins TRBV10-2 to TRBJ1-5; 10 bases line up with TRBD1. The CDR3 extends over 15 amino acids. Germline trimming cut 2 bases from V and 4 bases from J; bases unmatched to any gene: 2. CDR1 WSHSY and CDR2 SAAADI come from the germline V gene. CDR3 residues: CASSEQGQGNQPQHF. The CDR3 DNA is TGCGCCAGCAGTGAGCAGGGACAGGGGAATCAGCCCCAGCATTTT.

Turning to this clone: Different DNA sequences within this sample yield the same CDR3. The rearrangement uses TRBV7-9 and TRBJ1-2; TRBD1 aligns across 7 bases. J gave up 4 bases and V 3 bases, and 2 bases lay outside the gene matches. This CDR3 is built from 13 residues. CDR1 is SEHNR and CDR2 is FQNEAQ in the germline V gene (reference sequence). CDR3 amino acids: CASSLTGSYGYTF. CDR3 DNA: TGTGCCAGCAGCTTGACAGGGAGCTATGGCTACACCTTC.